The 8 T cell receptor beta chains given below trace back to one sample, sequenced in a study of CD8+ T cells in alopecia areata. TCR sequencing used cDNA made by reverse transcription of extracted RNA. Sequenced by immunoSEQ multiplex PCR; TCRdb stores in-frame clones only, minus some. The repertoire includes over 200,000 clones, 57% of them detected once, and approximately 0.44% sits in the top ten. The sample in question was CD4+ T cells sorted from blood, obtained at week 0. The receptors here all came from a human donor with alopecia areata.

Many counts were recorded for this clone. The gene calls are TRBV15 and TRBJ2-7; D is possibly TRBD1 (6 bases). Germline V gene data show CDR1 as LNHNV and CDR2 as YYDKDF (reference sequence). V lost 1 base, J lost 2 bases, and 9 bases lay in between. This CDR3 has 14 amino acids. The CDR3 DNA reads TGTGCCACCAGCAGAGCCAGGGGCGCCTACGAGCAGTACTTC. Protein: CATSRARGAYEQYF.

Only a few counts were recorded for this clone. The rearrangement uses TRBV7-9 and TRBJ2-5; 9 nucleotides agree with TRBD2. The CDR3 spans 16 residues. Trimming removed 5 bases from V and 5 bases from J; junction bases left unmatched: 12. The germline gives CDR1 SEHNR, CDR2 FQNEAQ (reference sequence). The CDR3 loop is CASSPTRAGGLETQYF. DNA of the CDR3: TGTGCCAGCAGCCCCACGAGAGCGGGGGGCCTGGAGACCCAGTACTTC.

This clone was detected once. CDR3 region: CASSYRDRAGYTF. For the CDR3, the DNA is TGTGCCAGCAGCTACCGGGACAGGGCTGGCTACACCTTC. This chain uses TRBV5-6 with TRBJ1-2; 9 bases are a match to TRBD1. This CDR3 has 13 amino acids. Germline V lookup: CDR1 SGHDT, CDR2 YYEEEE. V was clipped by 3 bases and J by 7 bases; unmatched bases: 4.

The chain employs TRBV4-1 and TRBJ1-1; a weak D match, TRBD1 (6 bases). CDR1 is MGHRA and CDR2 is YSYEKL in the germline V gene. CDR3 length: 16 amino acids. Trimming shortened V by 1 base and J by 6 bases, and 18 bases separated the two germline ends. The CDR3 coding sequence is TGCGCCAGCAGCCAAGGGAGGGGAACGGGGGCCCCTGAAGCTTTCTTT. As protein: CASSQGRGTGAPEAFF.

This clone occurred a few times. This rearrangement joins TRBV11-2 to TRBJ2-7; D not resolved. V lost 2 bases and J lost 2, with 13 bases in between. The CDR3 sequence is 15 residues long. Per germline, CDR1 SGHAT and CDR2 FQNNGV. CDR3 DNA: TGTGCCAGCAGCTTACAGGCCCTCGCTCCCTACGAGCAGTACTTC. Protein product: CASSLQALAPYEQYF.

This chain connects TRBV6-1 to TRBJ1-2; tentatively, D is TRBD1 (6 bases). Germline loops: CDR1 MNHNS, CDR2 SASEGT. V dropped 6 bases and J dropped 4 bases, with 15 bases sitting between them. The length of the CDR3 is 14 residues. CDR3 region: CASSPETGLYGYTF. In nucleotides, the CDR3 is TGTGCCAGCAGCCCAGAGACAGGTCTCTATGGCTACACCTTC.

This clone has just a few counts. The chain combines TRBV5-4 with TRBJ1-1; D may be TRBD1 (6 bases). The germline V and J ends were trimmed by 0 bases and 7 bases, with 16 bases remaining between them. Per the germline V gene, CDR1 is SGHNT and CDR2 is YYREEE (reference sequence). The CDR3 runs to 15 residues. The CDR3 is CASSLVKSGVGEAFF. The CDR3, as DNA: TGTGCCAGCAGCTTGGTGAAGTCAGGGGTCGGTGAAGCTTTCTTT.

The chain uses TRBV30 and TRBJ1-4; D is possibly TRBD1 (5 bases). The CDR3 totals 13 residues. Looked up from germline, CDR1 is GTSNPN and CDR2 is SVGIG (reference sequence). The V end lost 2 bases, the J end lost 2 bases, and 6 bases lay between the germline ends. CDR3 protein: CAWSRQTNEKLFF. The CDR3 region has the DNA TGTGCCTGGAGTCGACAGACTAATGAAAAACTGTTTTTT. Using reference TRBV30 and TRBJ1-4 for the parts outside the CDR3, the full variable domain is SQTIHQWPATLVQPVGSPLSLECTVEGTSNPNLYWYRQAAGRGLQLLFYSVGIGQISSEVPQNLSASRPQDRQFILSSKKLLLSDSGFYLCAWSRQTNEKLFFGSGTQLSVL.